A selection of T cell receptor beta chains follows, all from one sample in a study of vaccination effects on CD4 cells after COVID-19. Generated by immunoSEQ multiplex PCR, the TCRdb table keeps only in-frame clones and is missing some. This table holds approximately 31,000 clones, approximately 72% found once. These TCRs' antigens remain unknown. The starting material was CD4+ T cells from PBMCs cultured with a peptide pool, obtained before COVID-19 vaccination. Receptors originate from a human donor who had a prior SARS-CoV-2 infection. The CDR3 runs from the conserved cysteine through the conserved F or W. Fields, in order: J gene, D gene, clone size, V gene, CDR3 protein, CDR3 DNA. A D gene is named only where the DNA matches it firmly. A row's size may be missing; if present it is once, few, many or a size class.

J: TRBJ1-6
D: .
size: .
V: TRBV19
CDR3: CASSSDWESSPLHF
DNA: TGTGCCAGTAGTAGTGACTGGGAGAGCTCACCCCTCCACTTT

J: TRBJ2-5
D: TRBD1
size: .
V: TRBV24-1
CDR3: CAIGRDSFFGETQYF
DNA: TGTGCCATCGGACGGGACAGTTTCTTTGGAGAGACCCAGTACTTC

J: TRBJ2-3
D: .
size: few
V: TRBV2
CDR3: CASGEESTDTQYF
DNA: TGTGCCAGCGGGGAGGAGAGCACAGATACGCAGTATTTT

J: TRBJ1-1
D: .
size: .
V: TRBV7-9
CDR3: CASNAWAGGTEAFF
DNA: TGTGCCAGCAACGCTTGGGCGGGCGGCACTGAAGCTTTCTTT

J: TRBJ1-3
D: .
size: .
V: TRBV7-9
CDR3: CASSQTWGSEDTIYF
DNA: TGTGCCAGCAGTCAGACATGGGGGTCGGAAGACACCATATATTTT

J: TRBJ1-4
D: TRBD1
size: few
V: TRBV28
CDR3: CASSSPDRSNEKLFF
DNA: TGTGCCAGCAGTAGCCCGGACAGGTCTAATGAAAAACTGTTTTTT

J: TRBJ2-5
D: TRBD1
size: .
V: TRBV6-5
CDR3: CASSYVSGGETQYF
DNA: TGTGCCAGCAGTTACGTCTCAGGGGGAGAGACCCAGTACTTC

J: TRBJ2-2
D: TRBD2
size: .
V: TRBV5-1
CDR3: CASSLAGGNTGELFF
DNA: TGCGCCAGCAGCTTAGCGGGAGGGAACACCGGGGAGCTGTTTTTT

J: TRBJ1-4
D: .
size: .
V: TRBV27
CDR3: CASTGHSTNEKLFF
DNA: TGTGCCAGCACGGGACATTCAACTAATGAAAAACTGTTTTTT

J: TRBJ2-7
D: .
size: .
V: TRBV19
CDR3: CASSPGLNYYEQYF
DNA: TGTGCCAGTAGTCCGGGGCTAAACTACTACGAGCAGTACTTC

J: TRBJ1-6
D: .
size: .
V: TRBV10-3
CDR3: CAISVTADKGRPLHF
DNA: TGTGCCATCAGTGTGACGGCGGATAAGGGTAGACCCCTCCACTTT

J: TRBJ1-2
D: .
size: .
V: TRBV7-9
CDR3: CASRLQGQAGYTF
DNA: TGTGCCAGCAGACTACAGGGACAAGCTGGCTACACCTTC

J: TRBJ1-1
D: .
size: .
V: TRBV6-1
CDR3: CASSDLRSRNTEAFF
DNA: TGTGCCAGCAGTGACCTCAGGTCCCGTAACACTGAAGCTTTCTTT

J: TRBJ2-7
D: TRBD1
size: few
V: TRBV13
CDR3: CASSQTGQTQYF
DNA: TGTGCCAGCAGCCAGACAGGGCAAACGCAGTACTTC

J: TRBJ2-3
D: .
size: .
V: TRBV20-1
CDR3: CSASIPGRTDTQYF
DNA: TGCAGTGCTAGTATACCGGGACGCACAGATACGCAGTATTTT

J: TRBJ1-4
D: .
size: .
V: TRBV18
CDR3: CASSPRRQPATNEKLFF
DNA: TGTGCCAGCTCACCGCGGCGACAACCCGCAACTAATGAAAAACTGTTTTTT

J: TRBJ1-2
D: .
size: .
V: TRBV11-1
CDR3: CASSYFRGTGYTF
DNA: TGTGCCAGCAGCTATTTTCGAGGAACCGGCTACACCTTC

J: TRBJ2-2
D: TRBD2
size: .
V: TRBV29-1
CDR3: CSVVRSGRTGELFF
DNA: TGCAGCGTTGTAAGGAGCGGGAGAACCGGGGAGCTGTTTTTT

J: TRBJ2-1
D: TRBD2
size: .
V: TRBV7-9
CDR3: CASSLTPPSGAHNEQFF
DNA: TGTGCCAGCAGCTTAACCCCCCCTAGCGGGGCCCACAATGAGCAGTTCTTC

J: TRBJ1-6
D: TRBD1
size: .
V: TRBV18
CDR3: CASSAGTGSYNSPLHF
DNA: TGTGCCAGCTCAGCGGGGACAGGGTCCTATAATTCACCCCTCCACTTT

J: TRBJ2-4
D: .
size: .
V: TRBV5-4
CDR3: CASSLVPSRVDIQYF
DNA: TGTGCCAGCAGCTTGGTTCCGAGCAGGGTAGACATTCAGTACTTC

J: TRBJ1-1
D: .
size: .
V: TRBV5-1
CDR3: CASSFAGANTEAFF
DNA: TGCGCCAGCAGCTTTGCGGGGGCGAATACTGAAGCTTTCTTT

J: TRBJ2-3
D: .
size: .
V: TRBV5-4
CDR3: CASSPLGWSTDTQYF
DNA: TGTGCCAGCAGCCCCCTGGGGTGGTCCACAGATACGCAGTATTTT

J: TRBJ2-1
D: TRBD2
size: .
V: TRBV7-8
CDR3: CASSLRLAGSFSEQFF
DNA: TGTGCCAGCAGCCTCCGACTAGCGGGGAGTTTTAGTGAGCAGTTCTTC

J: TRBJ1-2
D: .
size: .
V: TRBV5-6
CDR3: CASSLGLTAPSSGYTF
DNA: TGTGCCAGCAGCCTGGGCCTCACCGCCCCTAGTTCTGGCTACACCTTC

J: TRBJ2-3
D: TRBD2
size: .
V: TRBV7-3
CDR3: CASSLAGRVVDTQYF
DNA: TGTGCCAGCAGCCTAGCCGGGAGGGTGGTCGATACGCAGTATTTT

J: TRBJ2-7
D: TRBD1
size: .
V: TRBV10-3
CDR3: CATEEGTGRASGYEQYF
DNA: TGTGCCACGGAGGAAGGGACAGGGAGGGCTAGCGGCTACGAGCAGTACTTC

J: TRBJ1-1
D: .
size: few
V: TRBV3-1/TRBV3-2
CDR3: CASSHREVTEAFF
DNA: TGTGCCAGCAGCCACCGAGAGGTAACTGAAGCTTTCTTT

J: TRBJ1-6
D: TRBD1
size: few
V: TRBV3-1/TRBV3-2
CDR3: CASSQDSTGSNSPLHF
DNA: TGTGCCAGCAGCCAAGACTCGACAGGGTCAAATTCACCCCTCCACTTT

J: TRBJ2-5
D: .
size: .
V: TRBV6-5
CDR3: CASSYEETQYF
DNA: TGTGCCAGCAGTTACGAGGAGACCCAGTACTTC

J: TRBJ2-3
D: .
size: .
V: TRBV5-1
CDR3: CASSLGDITDTQYF
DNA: TGCGCCAGCAGCTTGGGGGACATAACAGATACGCAGTATTTT

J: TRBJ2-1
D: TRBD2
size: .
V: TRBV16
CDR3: CASSQFGLAGGRRQFF
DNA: TGTGCCAGCAGCCAATTCGGACTAGCGGGAGGACGTCGGCAGTTCTTC

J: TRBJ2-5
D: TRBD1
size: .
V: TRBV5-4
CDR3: CASSPGTGGQETQYF
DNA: TGTGCCAGCAGCCCGGGGACAGGGGGACAAGAGACCCAGTACTTC

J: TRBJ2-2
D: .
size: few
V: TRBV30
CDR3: CAWRHGPTVGELFF
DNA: TGTGCCTGGAGGCACGGGCCGACGGTGGGGGAGCTGTTTTTT

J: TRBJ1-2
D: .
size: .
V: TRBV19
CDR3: CASSYRNYGYTF
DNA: TGTGCCAGTAGTTACAGAAACTATGGCTACACCTTC

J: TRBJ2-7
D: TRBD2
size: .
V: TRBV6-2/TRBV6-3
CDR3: CASSYSAGVQQYF
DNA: TGTGCCAGCAGTTACTCGGCGGGAGTTCAGCAGTACTTC

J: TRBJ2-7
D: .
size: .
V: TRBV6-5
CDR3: CASSYSAGWDYEQYF
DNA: TGTGCCAGCAGTTACTCGGCAGGTTGGGACTACGAGCAGTACTTC

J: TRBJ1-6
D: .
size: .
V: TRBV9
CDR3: CASSVNRNSPLHF
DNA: TGTGCCAGCAGCGTAAACAGAAATTCACCCCTCCACTTT

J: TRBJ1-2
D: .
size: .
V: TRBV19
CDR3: CASSQPGHRYGYTF
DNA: TGTGCCAGTAGTCAACCGGGACACCGCTATGGCTACACCTTC

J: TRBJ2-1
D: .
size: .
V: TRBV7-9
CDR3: CASSSPRRSYNEQFF
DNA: TGTGCCAGCAGCAGCCCCAGGCGCTCCTACAATGAGCAGTTCTTC

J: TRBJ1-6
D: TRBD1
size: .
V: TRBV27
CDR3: CASRTTGVSPLHF
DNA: TGTGCCAGCAGGACAACAGGGGTGTCACCCCTCCACTTT

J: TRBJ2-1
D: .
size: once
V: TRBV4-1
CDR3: CASSPVGSSYNEQFF
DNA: TGCGCCAGCAGCCCAGTAGGAAGCTCCTACAATGAGCAGTTCTTC

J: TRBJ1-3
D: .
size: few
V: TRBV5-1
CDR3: CASSLAVPGNTIYF
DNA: TGCGCCAGCAGCTTGGCGGTTCCCGGAAACACCATATATTTT

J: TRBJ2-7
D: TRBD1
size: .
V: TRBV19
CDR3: CASSIGQGRQYF
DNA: TGTGCCAGTAGTATAGGACAGGGGCGGCAGTACTTC

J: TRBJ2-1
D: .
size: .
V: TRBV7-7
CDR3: CASSSGPSNYNEQFF
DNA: TGTGCTAGCAGCTCCGGGCCGAGCAACTACAATGAGCAGTTCTTC

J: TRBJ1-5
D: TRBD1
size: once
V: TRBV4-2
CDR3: CASSQEQGARSGNQPQHF
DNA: TGTGCCAGCAGCCAAGAACAGGGGGCGCGTTCCGGCAATCAGCCCCAGCATTTT

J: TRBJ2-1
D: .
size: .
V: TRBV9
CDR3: CASSADSHYNEQFF
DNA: TGTGCCAGCAGCGCGGACAGCCACTACAATGAGCAGTTCTTC

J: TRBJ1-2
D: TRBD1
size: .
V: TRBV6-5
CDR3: CASSYLRTGGSYGYTF
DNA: TGTGCCAGCAGTTACTTAAGGACAGGGGGTAGCTATGGCTACACCTTC

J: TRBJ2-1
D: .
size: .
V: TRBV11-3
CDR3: CASSLFRFGVSYYNEQFF
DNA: TGTGCCAGCAGCTTGTTCAGGTTCGGGGTTAGTTACTACAATGAGCAGTTCTTC

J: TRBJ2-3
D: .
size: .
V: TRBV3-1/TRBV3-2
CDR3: CASSQGSRIDTQYF
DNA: TGTGCCAGCAGCCAAGGGTCTCGTATAGATACGCAGTATTTT

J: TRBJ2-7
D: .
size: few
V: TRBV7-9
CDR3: CASSPSGGFMTYEQYF
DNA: TGTGCCAGCAGCCCGAGCGGCGGTTTCATGACCTACGAGCAGTACTTC

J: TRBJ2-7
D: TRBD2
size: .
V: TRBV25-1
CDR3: CASSEFRTSGSYEQYF
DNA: TGTGCCAGCAGTGAATTTCGGACTAGCGGCTCCTACGAGCAGTACTTC

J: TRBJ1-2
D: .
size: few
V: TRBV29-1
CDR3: CLTGDDNYGYTF
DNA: TGCCTTACGGGGGACGATAACTATGGCTACACCTTC

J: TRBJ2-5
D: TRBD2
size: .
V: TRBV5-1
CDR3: CASSPLTSGVGQETQYF
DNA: TGCGCCAGCAGTCCTCTGACTAGCGGGGTCGGACAAGAGACCCAGTACTTC

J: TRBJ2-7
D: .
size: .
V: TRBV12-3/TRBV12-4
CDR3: CASRDGPYEQYF
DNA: TGTGCCAGCAGAGACGGTCCCTACGAGCAGTACTTC